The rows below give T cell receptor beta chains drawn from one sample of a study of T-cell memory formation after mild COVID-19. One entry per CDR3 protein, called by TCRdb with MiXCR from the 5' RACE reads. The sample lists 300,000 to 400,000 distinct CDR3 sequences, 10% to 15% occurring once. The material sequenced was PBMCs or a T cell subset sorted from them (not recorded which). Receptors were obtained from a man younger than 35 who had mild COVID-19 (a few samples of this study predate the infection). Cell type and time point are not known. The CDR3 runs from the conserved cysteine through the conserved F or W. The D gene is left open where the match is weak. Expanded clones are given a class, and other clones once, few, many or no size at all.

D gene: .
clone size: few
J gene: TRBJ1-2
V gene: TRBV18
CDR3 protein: CASSPPTYGYTF
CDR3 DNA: TGTGCCAGCTCCCCTCCAACCTATGGCTACACCTTC

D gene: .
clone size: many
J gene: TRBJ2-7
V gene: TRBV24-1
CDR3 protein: CATSDGYEQYF
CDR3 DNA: TGTGCCACCAGTGATGGATACGAGCAGTACTTC

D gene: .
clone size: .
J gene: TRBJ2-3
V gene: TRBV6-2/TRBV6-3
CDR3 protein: CASNWDSLVGGQYF
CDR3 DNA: TGTGCCAGCAATTGGGACTCCCTCGTGGGTGGGCAGTATTTT

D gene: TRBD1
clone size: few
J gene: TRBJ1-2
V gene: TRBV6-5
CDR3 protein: CASSSRGTGDGYTF
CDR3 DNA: TGTGCCAGCAGTTCCCGCGGGACAGGGGATGGCTACACCTTC

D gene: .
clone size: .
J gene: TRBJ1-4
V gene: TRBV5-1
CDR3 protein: CASRSGQTTNEKLFF
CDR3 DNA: TGCGCCAGCAGATCCGGACAGACAACTAATGAAAAACTGTTTTTT

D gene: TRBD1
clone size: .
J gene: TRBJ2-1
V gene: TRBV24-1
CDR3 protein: CATSDTGTGRNEQFF
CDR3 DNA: TGTGCCACCAGTGATACAGGGACAGGGCGGAATGAGCAGTTCTTC

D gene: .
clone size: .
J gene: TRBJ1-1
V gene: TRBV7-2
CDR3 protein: CASSLIYSNTEAFF
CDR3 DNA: TGTGCCAGCAGCTTAATATATTCGAACACTGAAGCTTTCTTT

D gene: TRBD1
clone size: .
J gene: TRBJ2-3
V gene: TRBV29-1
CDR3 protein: CSVAQGVTDTQYF
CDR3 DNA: TGCAGCGTTGCCCAGGGGGTCACAGATACGCAGTATTTT

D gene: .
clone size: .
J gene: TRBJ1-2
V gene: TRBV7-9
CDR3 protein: CASSRVDYGYTF
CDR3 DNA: TGTGCCAGCAGCAGGGTGGACTATGGCTACACCTTC

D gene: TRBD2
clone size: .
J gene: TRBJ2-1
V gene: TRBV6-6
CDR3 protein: CASGRSGGQGKQFF
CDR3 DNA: TGTGCCAGCGGCCGGAGCGGGGGACAAGGGAAGCAGTTCTTC

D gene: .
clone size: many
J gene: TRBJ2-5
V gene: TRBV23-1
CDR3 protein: CASSQSGRQETQYF
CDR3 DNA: TGCGCCAGCAGTCAATCAGGCCGACAAGAGACCCAGTACTTC

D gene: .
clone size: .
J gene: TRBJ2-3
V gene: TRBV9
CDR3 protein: CASSVGVRTTDTQYF
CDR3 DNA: TGTGCCAGCAGCGTAGGGGTCCGGACCACAGATACGCAGTATTTT

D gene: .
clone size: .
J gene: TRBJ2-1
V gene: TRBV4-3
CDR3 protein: CASSQDQGHISNNEQFF
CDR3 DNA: TGCGCCAGCAGCCAAGATCAGGGACACATCTCCAACAATGAGCAGTTCTTC

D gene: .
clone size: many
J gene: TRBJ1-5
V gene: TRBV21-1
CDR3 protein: CASWADGNQPQHF
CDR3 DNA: .

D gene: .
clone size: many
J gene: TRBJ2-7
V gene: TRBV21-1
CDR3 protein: CASRGPYEQYF
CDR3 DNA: TGTGCCAGCCGGGGGCCCTACGAGCAGTACTTC

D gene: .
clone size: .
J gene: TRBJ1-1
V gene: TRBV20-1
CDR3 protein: CSASGSLNTEAFF
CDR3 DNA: TGCAGTGCTAGTGGGAGTTTGAACACTGAAGCTTTCTTT

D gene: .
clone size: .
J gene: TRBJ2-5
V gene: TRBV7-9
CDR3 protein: CASSFSQNSYQETQYF
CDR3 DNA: TGTGCCAGCAGCTTTAGTCAAAACTCGTACCAAGAGACCCAGTACTTC

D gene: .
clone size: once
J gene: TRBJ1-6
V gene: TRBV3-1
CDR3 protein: CASSQGAALYNSPLHF
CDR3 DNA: TGTGCCAGCAGCCAAGGGGCCGCCCTCTATAATTCACCCCTCCACTTT

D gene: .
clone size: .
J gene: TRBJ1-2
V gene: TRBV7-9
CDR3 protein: CASSKGGWNYGYTF
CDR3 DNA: TGTGCCAGCAGCAAGGGGGGGTGGAACTATGGCTACACCTTC

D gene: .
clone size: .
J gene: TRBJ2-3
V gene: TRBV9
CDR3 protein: CASSVYGADTQYF
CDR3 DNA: TGTGCCAGCAGCGTATACGGGGCGGATACGCAGTATTTT

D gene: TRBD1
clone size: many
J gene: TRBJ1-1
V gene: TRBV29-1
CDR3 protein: CSAYRGGEAFF
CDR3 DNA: TGCAGCGCCTACAGGGGAGGTGAAGCTTTCTTT

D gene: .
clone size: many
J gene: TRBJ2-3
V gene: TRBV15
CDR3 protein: CATSRDQDTQYF
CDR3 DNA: TGTGCCACCAGCAGAGATCAGGATACGCAGTATTTT

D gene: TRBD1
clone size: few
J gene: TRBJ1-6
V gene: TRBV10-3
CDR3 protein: CAIRRTGVDSPLHF
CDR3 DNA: TGTGCCATCCGGAGGACAGGGGTTGATTCACCCCTCCACTTT

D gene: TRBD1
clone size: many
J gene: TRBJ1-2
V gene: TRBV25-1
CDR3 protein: CASNRGWGGYTF
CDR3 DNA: TGTGCCAGCAACAGGGGCTGGGGTGGCTACACCTTC

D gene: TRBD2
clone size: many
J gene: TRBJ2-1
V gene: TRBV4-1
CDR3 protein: CASRGLASGEQFF
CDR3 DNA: TGCGCCAGCAGGGGACTAGCATCAGGGGAGCAGTTCTTC